This T cell receptor (beta chain) was retrieved from a study of regulatory T cells in long-lasting Graves disease. At the level of the study: Patients with new Graves' disease had used antithyroid drugs below 3 months. Study-wide findings and caveats: New patients shared roughly 1,000 public clonotypes, and persistent patients shared more, with about 2,700.

Relying on iRepertoire HTBI primers and Arm-PCR of CDR3 regions, the team built TCR beta libraries. TCRdb independently ran MiXCR on the multiplex PCR reads; one entry per CDR3 protein. The sample shows about 460,000 distinct CDR3 sequences, 14% of them seen only once. On this clonotype itself: Its antigen is as yet unknown.

The time point was: newly diagnosed GD, antithyroid drugs for less than 3 months. Generation of the TCR library employed RNA extracted from PBMCs. In addition, the sample was reused for a study of T cells in Graves' hyperthyroidism and ophthalmopathy. That source notes: Researchers ran a first-round RT-PCR on the TCR CDR3 using the HTBI primer set.

The sample here was peripheral blood mononuclear cells (PBMCs), taken at new diagnosis, from a patient treated with antithyroid drugs. The clonotype comes from a woman in her fifties or sixties with Graves disease.

The CDR3 is CSAPPSGSVFEKTQYF. CDR3 in DNA: TGCAGTGCTCCACCTAGCGGGAGTGTCTTTGAAAAGACCCAGTACTTC. V usage is TRBV20-1 and J usage is TRBJ2-5; 10 positions agree with TRBD2. The V segment lost 5 bases and the J segment 6 bases; nucleotides outside the gene matches: 15. In germline, CDR1 is DFQATT, CDR2 SNEGSKA (reference sequence). CDR3 length: 16 residues.